Listed here are 15 T cell receptor beta chains from one sample, sequenced in a study of OX40 agonist ivuxolimab in advanced cancers. Only in-frame clones appear in the TCRdb table, and some are missing; sequencing was by immunoSEQ multiplex PCR. There are just over 50,000 clones in the sample; 80% to 85% occur only once, and about 3.1% lies in the top ten. The specimen was CD4+ or CD8+ T cells sorted from blood, collected in a trial of the OX40 agonist ivuxolimab. Every receptor here comes from an adult with an advanced solid tumor such as melanoma, head and neck, liver or kidney cancer.

The chain joins TRBV7-2 to TRBJ2-7; 7 bases agree with TRBD1. The V and J ends lost 3 bases and 6 bases, in that order; junction bases with no gene match: 8. The germline V gene has CDR1 SGHTA and CDR2 FQGNSA. This CDR3 has 14 residues. CDR3 amino acids: CASSFDRVGGEQYF. DNA for the CDR3: TGTGCCAGCAGCTTTGACAGGGTAGGGGGCGAGCAGTACTTC. Based on the CDR3 plus reference TRBV7-2 and TRBJ2-7, the full variable domain is GAGVSQSPSNKVTEKGKDVELRCDPISGHTALYWYRQSLGQGLEFLIYFQGNSAPDKSGLPSDRFSAERTGGSVSTLTIQRTQQEDSAVYLCASSFDRVGGEQYFGPGTRLTVT.

This clone has just one count. The chain is built from TRBV6-5 and TRBJ2-1, with TRBD1 identical over 10 bases. After removal of 6 bases from V and 9 bases from J, the junction contained 11 bases not matched to a gene. Germline assignment: CDR1 MNHEY and CDR2 SVGAGI. There are 15 residues in the CDR3. This CDR3 reads CASSPGTGVRGEQFF. In nucleotides, the CDR3 is TGTGCCAGCAGCCCTGGGACAGGGGTTCGTGGTGAGCAGTTCTTC.

In regard to this clone: Other DNA sequences in the sample encode the same CDR3. This rearrangement joins TRBV29-1 to TRBJ1-2, with TRBD1 matching over 9 bases. V gave up 4 bases and J gave up 7 bases; unmatched junction bases: 1. The germline CDR1 and CDR2 sequences are SQVTM and ANQGSEA. This CDR3 contains 11 residues. The CDR3 reads CSVGQGGGYTF. The DNA for the CDR3 is TGCAGCGTTGGACAGGGGGGTGGCTACACCTTC.

This clone was recorded a few times. The chain uses TRBV2 and TRBJ2-2; D gene uncertain. This CDR3 has 14 amino acids. Trimming cost V 6 bases and J 3 bases, with 11 bases left between them. Germline assignment: CDR1 SNHLY and CDR2 FYNNEI. The CDR3: CASRVLGYTGELFF. The CDR3 DNA follows: TGTGCCAGCAGGGTGCTAGGGTACACCGGGGAGCTGTTTTTT.

In this sample, this clone turned up once. V is TRBV19 and J is TRBJ1-6; the D gene is possibly TRBD1 (6 bases). The CDR3 spans 16 residues. Deletions cut 5 bases from V and 10 bases from J, with 21 bases between. Per the germline V gene, CDR1 is LNHDA and CDR2 is SQIVND (reference sequence). The CDR3 coding sequence is TGTGCCAGTAGTGCGCCCCCGGGGGCGCCTGACTCACCCCTCCACTTT. Translating it yields CASSAPPGAPDSPLHF.

The chain links TRBV9 to TRBJ2-4, with D possibly being TRBD1 (7 bases). The length of the CDR3 is 14 residues. The germline gives CDR1 SGDLS, CDR2 YYNGEE. Trimming took off 0 bases at V and 8 bases at J, with 12 bases between the two ends. In DNA form, the CDR3 reads TGTGCCAGCAGCGTAGTTCCCAGGGGGGACATTCAGTACTTC. It yields the protein CASSVVPRGDIQYF.

The chain joins TRBV4-2 to TRBJ2-5; no clear D gene. Trimming shortened V by 0 bases and J by 5 bases, and 4 bases separated the two germline ends. This CDR3 is built from 12 residues. In germline, CDR1 is LGHNA, CDR2 YNFKEQ. The CDR3 DNA reads as TGTGCCAGCAGCCAAGAAGGGGAGACCCAGTACTTC. Translation: CASSQEGETQYF.

V and J are TRBV5-5 and TRBJ1-4, with D unclear. In germline, CDR1 is SGHKS, CDR2 YYEKEE (reference sequence). The CDR3 has 14 residues. V was shortened by 2 bases and J by 8 bases, with 13 bases between the two germline ends. The CDR3 region is CASSFPGLGEKLFF. CDR3 DNA sequence: TGTGCCAGCAGCTTCCCTGGGTTGGGAGAAAAACTGTTTTTT. The whole variable domain, filled in from reference TRBV5-5 and TRBJ1-4, reads DAGVTQSPTHLIKTRGQQVTLRCSPISGHKSVSWYQQVLGQGPQFIFQYYEKEERGRGNFPDRFSARQFPNYSSELNVNALLLGDSALYLCASSFPGLGEKLFFGSGTQLSVL.

The J gene is TRBJ1-2, the V gene TRBV6-4; 10 bases line up with TRBD1. J was trimmed by 8 bases and V by 2 bases; bases with no gene match: 11. The CDR3 is made up of 16 amino acids. Per germline, CDR1 MRHNA and CDR2 SNTAGT. CDR3 protein: CASSDLPGQGMEGYTF. CDR3 nucleotide sequence: TGTGCCAGCAGTGACCTACCGGGACAGGGGATGGAGGGCTACACCTTC.

The rearrangement uses TRBV25-1 and TRBJ2-1, with TRBD2 matching over 9 bases. The germline CDR1 and CDR2 sequences are MGHDK and SYGVNS. J lost 8 bases, V lost 10 bases, and 12 bases had no gene match. The CDR3 has 14 residues. CDR3 DNA: TGTGCCACCGTCCTAGCGGGGCTGGGCGATGAGCAGTTCTTC. Encoded protein: CATVLAGLGDEQFF.

This rearrangement joins TRBV5-6 to TRBJ1-3, with TRBD1 identical over 9 bases. This CDR3 spans 14 amino acids. Germline CDR1 and CDR2: SGHDT and YYEEEE. V lost 7 bases, J lost 2 bases, and 4 bases stayed unmatched. The CDR3 nucleotides are TGTGCCAGCGCCCGGGACAGGGCTGGAAACACCATATATTTT. Its translation: CASARDRAGNTIYF.

The V and J genes are TRBV9 and TRBJ2-2; TRBD2 is a possible D gene (7 bases). The length of the CDR3 is 15 residues. Germline V CDR1 and CDR2: SGDLS, YYNGEE. The V end was cut by 3 bases, the J end by 1 base, with 10 bases between. The CDR3 reads CASSGGGQNTGELFF. The CDR3 DNA reads TGTGCCAGCAGCGGCGGGGGACAGAACACCGGGGAGCTGTTTTTT.

The gene calls are TRBV7-6 and TRBJ2-5, with D perhaps matching TRBD1 (5 bases). V lost 5 bases and J lost 2, with 15 bases in between. The length of the CDR3 is 15 residues. The germline CDR1 and CDR2 sequences are SGHVS and FNYEAQ. The DNA for the CDR3 is TGTGCCAGCAGCCCAGGGCGGACATTTCAAGAGACCCAGTACTTC. Translating gives CASSPGRTFQETQYF.

The chain uses TRBV7-3 and TRBJ2-2; 11 nucleotides agree with TRBD2. The length of the CDR3 is 18 residues. V shed 1 base, J shed 0 bases, and the junction held 4 bases outside the gene matches. Germline values: CDR1 SGHTA, CDR2 FQGTGA. CDR3 bases: TGTGCCAGCAGCTTAATTAGCGGGGGGGCCGCGAACACCGGGGAGCTGTTTTTT. Translating gives CASSLISGGAANTGELFF.

The chain links TRBV9 to TRBJ1-4; 8 nucleotides align to TRBD1. The CDR3 sequence is 15 residues long. V shed 2 bases, J shed 7 bases, and the junction held 7 bases outside the gene matches. CDR1 and CDR2 from the germline V gene are SGDLS and YYNGEE. The CDR3 loop reads CASSVAQGGGEKLFF. The DNA for the CDR3 is TGTGCCAGCAGCGTCGCACAGGGGGGAGGTGAAAAACTGTTTTTT.